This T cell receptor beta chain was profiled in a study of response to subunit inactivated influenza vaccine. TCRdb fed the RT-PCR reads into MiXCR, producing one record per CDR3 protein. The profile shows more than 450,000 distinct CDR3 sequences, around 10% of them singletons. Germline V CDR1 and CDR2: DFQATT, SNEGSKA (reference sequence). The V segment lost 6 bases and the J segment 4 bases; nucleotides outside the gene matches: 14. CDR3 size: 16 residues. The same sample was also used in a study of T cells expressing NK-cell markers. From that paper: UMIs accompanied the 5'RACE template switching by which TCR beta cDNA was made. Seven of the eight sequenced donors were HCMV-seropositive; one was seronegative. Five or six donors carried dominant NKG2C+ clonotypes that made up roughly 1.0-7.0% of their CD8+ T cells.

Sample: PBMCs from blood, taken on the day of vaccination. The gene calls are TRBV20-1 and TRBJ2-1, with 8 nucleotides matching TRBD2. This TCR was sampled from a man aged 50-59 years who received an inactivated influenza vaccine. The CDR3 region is CSAPPRGAGAYNEQFF. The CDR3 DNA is TGCAGTGCCCCCCCGAGGGGAGCGGGAGCTTACAATGAGCAGTTCTTC.